The 11 T cell receptor beta chains below were found in one sample sequenced in a study of T cell repertoires in cytomegalovirus infection. TCRdb re-derived calls from the reads in MiXCR, one entry per CDR3 protein. The data hold approximately 500,000 distinct CDR3 sequences, with approximately 15% observed a single time. Sequenced input: CD8+ T cells from PBMCs. Every receptor here comes from a human donor in good health (CMV status not recorded). Some clones in this sample may be carry-over from other donors' samples.

Ten or more counts support this clonotype. The chain links TRBV24-1 to TRBJ2-2; D perhaps matches TRBD2 (6 bases). The CDR3 is made up of 14 amino acids. The V gene lost 9 bases and the J gene lost 7 bases, with 17 bases spanning the gap. The germline CDR1 and CDR2 sequences are KGHDR and SFDVKD. This CDR3 reads CATRGTALGGELFF. CDR3 coding DNA: TGTGCCACCCGAGGGACTGCCCTGGGCGGGGAGCTGTTTTTT.

This clonotype was seen a few times. The rearrangement joins TRBV3-1 to TRBJ2-1, with 7 bases fitting TRBD1. The CDR3 contains 13 residues. V shed 4 bases, J shed 8 bases, and the junction held 5 bases outside the gene matches. CDR1 and CDR2 (germline): LGHDT, YNNKEL (reference sequence). The CDR3 bases are TGTGCCAGCAGCCCAGCGCAGGGGGATGAGCAGTTCTTC. As protein: CASSPAQGDEQFF.

This chain links TRBV20-1 with TRBJ2-7, with 10 bases fitting TRBD2. CDR3 length: 14 residues. The V segment lost 4 bases and the J segment 2 bases; nucleotides outside the gene matches: 5. Germline CDR1 DFQATT, CDR2 SNEGSKA (reference sequence). DNA of the CDR3: TGCAGTGCTACTGGACTAGCGGAGGCCTACGAGCAGTACTTC. It codes for CSATGLAEAYEQYF.

Comments on this clonotype: Germline is not matched at one junction end, which may reflect a read error. The chain is built from TRBV2 and TRBJ1-5, with D perhaps matching TRBD1 (5 bases). The CDR3 is 12 residues long. Germline assignment: CDR1 SNHLY and CDR2 FYNNEI. In DNA form, the CDR3 reads TGTGCCAGCAGTGAAGCGGGACGGGTTCAGGATTTT. It codes for CASSEAGRVQDF.

This clonotype was recorded at least ten times. V is TRBV6-6 and J is TRBJ1-1, with D unclear. V gave up 0 bases and J gave up 0 bases, with 5 bases separating them. The germline V gene has CDR1 MNHNY and CDR2 SVGAGI (reference sequence). The CDR3 spans 14 residues. CDR3 bases: TGTGCCAGCAGTTACTCGAAGCTGAACACTGAAGCTTTCTTT. It yields the protein CASSYSKLNTEAFF.

This clonotype was detected many times. The genes are TRBV6-1 and TRBJ1-5; 7 nucleotides match TRBD1. The CDR3 is made up of 17 amino acids. The J segment lost 5 bases and the V segment lost 6 bases, leaving 16 bases of the junction unmatched. The germline CDR1 and CDR2 sequences are MNHNS and SASEGT. CDR3 amino acids: CASSLDRLPPGDQPQHF. The CDR3, as DNA: TGTGCCAGCAGCTTGGACAGGCTACCCCCAGGGGATCAGCCCCAGCATTTT.

The chain has TRBV20-1 and TRBJ2-7; 11 positions agree with TRBD2. CDR3 length: 16 residues. V lost 5 bases to trimming and J lost 5 bases; unmatched junction nucleotides: 14. Germline CDR1 and CDR2: DFQATT and SNEGSKA (reference sequence). CDR3 DNA: TGCAGTGCTCCGGCGCTAGCGGGAGGCTCCGGGGACGAGCAGTACTTC. Protein product: CSAPALAGGSGDEQYF.

This clonotype has only a few counts. The chain has TRBV19 and TRBJ1-1; D gene uncertain. Germline CDR1 and CDR2: LNHDA and SQIVND (reference sequence). Trimming left V 6 bases short and J 1 base short, with 15 bases between. The CDR3 is 15 residues long. CDR3 region: CASRPVGNKNTEAFF. The CDR3 nucleotides are TGTGCCAGTAGGCCCGTAGGTAACAAGAACACTGAAGCTTTCTTT.

The chain employs TRBV28 and TRBJ1-4; 7 bases are a match to TRBD1. The CDR3 totals 15 residues. Germline assignment: CDR1 MDHEN and CDR2 SYDVKM. The V segment lost 5 bases and the J segment 0 bases; nucleotides outside the gene matches: 3. CDR3 loop: CASSNRGTTNEKLFF. In DNA form, the CDR3 reads TGTGCCAGCAGTAACAGGGGCACAACTAATGAAAAACTGTTTTTT.

This clonotype was counted ten times or more. This chain uses TRBV28 with TRBJ1-2, with TRBD1 as a possible D gene (5 bases). CDR1 MDHEN and CDR2 SYDVKM come from the germline V gene. The V gene lost 5 bases and the J gene lost 0 bases, with 19 bases spanning the gap. The CDR3 is made up of 17 amino acids. The CDR3 DNA is TGTGCCAGCAGTCCCAGGGACGGCACTTTAGCTAACTATGGCTACACCTTC. Translation gives CASSPRDGTLANYGYTF.

This clonotype was seen a handful of times. The rearrangement uses TRBV27 and TRBJ2-7, with 7 bases matching TRBD1. V shed 10 bases, J shed 3 bases, and the junction held 6 bases outside the gene matches. Germline assignment: CDR1 MNHEY and CDR2 SMNVEV (reference sequence). The CDR3 loop spans 12 amino acids. This CDR3 is CATQTGSYEQYF. The CDR3 DNA sequence: TGTGCCACCCAGACAGGGAGCTACGAGCAGTACTTC.